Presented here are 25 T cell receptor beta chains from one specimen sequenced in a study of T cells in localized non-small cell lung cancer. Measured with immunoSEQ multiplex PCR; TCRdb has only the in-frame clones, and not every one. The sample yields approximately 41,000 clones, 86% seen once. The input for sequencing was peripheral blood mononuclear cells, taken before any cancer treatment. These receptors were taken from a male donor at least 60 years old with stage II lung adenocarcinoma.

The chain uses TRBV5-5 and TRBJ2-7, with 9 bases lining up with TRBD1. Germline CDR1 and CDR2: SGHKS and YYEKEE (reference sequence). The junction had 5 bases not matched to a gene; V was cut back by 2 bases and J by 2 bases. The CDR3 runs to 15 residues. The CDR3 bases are TGTGCCAGCAGCTTTGAAGGACAGGGGACCTACGAGCAGTACTTC. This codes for CASSFEGQGTYEQYF.

The CDR3 DNA reads TGTGCCAGCAGCTTGGAAACGCCCTTGTCCTACGAGCAGTACTTC. It specifies CASSLETPLSYEQYF. The rearrangement links TRBV5-6 to TRBJ2-7; D gene unclear. The CDR3 length is 15 residues. The germline gives CDR1 SGHDT, CDR2 YYEEEE. V shed 0 bases and J shed 1 base, with 11 bases lying between them.

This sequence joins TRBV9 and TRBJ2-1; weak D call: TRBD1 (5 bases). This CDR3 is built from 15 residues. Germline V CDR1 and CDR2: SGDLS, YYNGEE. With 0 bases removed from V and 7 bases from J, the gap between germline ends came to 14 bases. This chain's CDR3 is CASSVGSTAGNEQFF. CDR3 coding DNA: TGTGCCAGCAGCGTAGGGTCTACAGCAGGGAATGAGCAGTTCTTC.

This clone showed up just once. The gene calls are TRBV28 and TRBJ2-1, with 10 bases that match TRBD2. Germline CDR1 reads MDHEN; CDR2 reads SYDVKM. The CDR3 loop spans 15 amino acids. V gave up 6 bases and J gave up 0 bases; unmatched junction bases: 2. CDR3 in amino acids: CASSRLAGSYNEQFF. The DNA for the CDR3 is TGTGCCAGCAGCCGACTAGCGGGCTCCTACAATGAGCAGTTCTTC.

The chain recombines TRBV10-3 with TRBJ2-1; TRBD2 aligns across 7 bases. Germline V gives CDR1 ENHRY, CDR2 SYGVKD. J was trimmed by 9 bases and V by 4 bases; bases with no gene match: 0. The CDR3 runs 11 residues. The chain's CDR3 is CAISGTSEQFF. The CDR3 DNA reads TGTGCCATCAGTGGGACTAGTGAGCAGTTCTTC.

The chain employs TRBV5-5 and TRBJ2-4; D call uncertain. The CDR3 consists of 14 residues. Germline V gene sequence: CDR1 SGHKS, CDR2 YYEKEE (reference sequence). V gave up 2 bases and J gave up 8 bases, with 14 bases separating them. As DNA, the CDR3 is TGTGCCAGCAGCTTTCCAAATGACCTGGACATTCAGTACTTC. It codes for CASSFPNDLDIQYF.

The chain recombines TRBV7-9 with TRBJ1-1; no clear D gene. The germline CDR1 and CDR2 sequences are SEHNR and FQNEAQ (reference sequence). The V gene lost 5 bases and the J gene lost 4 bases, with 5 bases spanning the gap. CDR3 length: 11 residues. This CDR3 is CASSHPTEAFF. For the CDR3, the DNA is TGTGCCAGCAGCCACCCCACTGAAGCTTTCTTT.

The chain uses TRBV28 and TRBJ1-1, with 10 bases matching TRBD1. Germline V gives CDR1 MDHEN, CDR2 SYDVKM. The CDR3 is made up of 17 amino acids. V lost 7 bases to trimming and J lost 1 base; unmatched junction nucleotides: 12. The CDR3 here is CASKTFRQGAANTEAFF. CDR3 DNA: TGTGCCAGCAAGACCTTCCGACAGGGGGCTGCGAACACTGAAGCTTTCTTT.

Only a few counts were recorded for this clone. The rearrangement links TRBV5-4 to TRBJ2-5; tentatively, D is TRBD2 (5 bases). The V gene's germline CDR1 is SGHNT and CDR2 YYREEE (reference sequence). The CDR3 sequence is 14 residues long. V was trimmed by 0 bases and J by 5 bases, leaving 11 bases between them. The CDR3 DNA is TGTGCCAGCAGCTTGGGGCTAGCTCAGGAGACCCAGTACTTC. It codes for CASSLGLAQETQYF.

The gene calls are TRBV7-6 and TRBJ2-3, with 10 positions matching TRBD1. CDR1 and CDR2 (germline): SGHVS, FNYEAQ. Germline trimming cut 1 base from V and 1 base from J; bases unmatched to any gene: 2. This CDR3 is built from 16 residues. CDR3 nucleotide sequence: TGTGCCAGCAGCTTAGGCGGGACAGGGGGCACAGATACGCAGTATTTT. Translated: CASSLGGTGGTDTQYF.

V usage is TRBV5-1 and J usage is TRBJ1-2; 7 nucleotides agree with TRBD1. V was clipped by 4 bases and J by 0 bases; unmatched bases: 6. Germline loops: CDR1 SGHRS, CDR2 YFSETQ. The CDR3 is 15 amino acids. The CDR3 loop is CASSIRTGTNYGYTF. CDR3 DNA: TGCGCCAGCAGCATCCGGACAGGAACTAACTATGGCTACACCTTC.

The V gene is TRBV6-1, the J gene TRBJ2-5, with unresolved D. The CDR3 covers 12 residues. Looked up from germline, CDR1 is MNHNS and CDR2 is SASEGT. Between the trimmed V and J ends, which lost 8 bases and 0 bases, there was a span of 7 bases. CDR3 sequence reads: CASELYQETQYF. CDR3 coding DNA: TGTGCCAGCGAGCTATACCAAGAGACCCAGTACTTC.

The CDR3 bases are TGCGCCAGCAGCCTCCAACCTCAGGGGCGAGTGACCGGGGAGCTGTTTTTT. It is translated as CASSLQPQGRVTGELFF. The V and J genes are TRBV5-1 and TRBJ2-2; D is possibly TRBD1 (6 bases). Trimming pared 4 bases from V and 5 bases from J, leaving 21 bases between. Germline CDR1 is SGHRS and CDR2 is YFSETQ. The CDR3 covers 17 residues.

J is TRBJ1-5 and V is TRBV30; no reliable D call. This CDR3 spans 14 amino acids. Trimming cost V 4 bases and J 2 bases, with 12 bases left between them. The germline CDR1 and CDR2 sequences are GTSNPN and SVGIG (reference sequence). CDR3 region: CAWTRPGGNQPQHF. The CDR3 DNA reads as TGTGCCTGGACCCGGCCTGGAGGCAATCAGCCCCAGCATTTT. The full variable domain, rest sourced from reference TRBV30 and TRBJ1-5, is SQTIHQWPATLVQPVGSPLSLECTVEGTSNPNLYWYRQAAGRGLQLLFYSVGIGQISSEVPQNLSASRPQDRQFILSSKKLLLSDSGFYLCAWTRPGGNQPQHFGDGTRLSIL.

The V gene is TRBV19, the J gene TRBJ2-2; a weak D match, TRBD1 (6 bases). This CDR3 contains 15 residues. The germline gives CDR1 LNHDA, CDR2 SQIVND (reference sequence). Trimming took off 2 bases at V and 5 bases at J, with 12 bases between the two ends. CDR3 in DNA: TGTGCCAGTAGTATACACAGGGCCCAAACCGGGGAGCTGTTTTTT. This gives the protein CASSIHRAQTGELFF.

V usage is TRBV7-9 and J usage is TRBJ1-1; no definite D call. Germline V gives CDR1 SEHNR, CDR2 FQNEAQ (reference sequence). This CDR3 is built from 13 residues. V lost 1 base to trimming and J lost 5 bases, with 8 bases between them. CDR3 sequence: CASSLDDRTEAFF. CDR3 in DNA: TGTGCCAGCAGCTTAGATGATCGGACTGAAGCTTTCTTT.

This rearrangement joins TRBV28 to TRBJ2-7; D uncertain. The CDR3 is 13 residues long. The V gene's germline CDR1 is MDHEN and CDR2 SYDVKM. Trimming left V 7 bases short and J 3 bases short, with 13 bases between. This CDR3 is CASTPGSIYEQYF. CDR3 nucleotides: TGTGCCAGCACCCCGGGCTCTATCTACGAGCAGTACTTC. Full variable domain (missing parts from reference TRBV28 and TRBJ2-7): DVKVTQSSRYLVKRTGEKVFLECVQDMDHENMFWYRQDPGLGLRLIYFSYDVKMKEKGDIPEGYSVSREKKERFSLILESASTNQTSMYLCASTPGSIYEQYFGPGTRLTVT.

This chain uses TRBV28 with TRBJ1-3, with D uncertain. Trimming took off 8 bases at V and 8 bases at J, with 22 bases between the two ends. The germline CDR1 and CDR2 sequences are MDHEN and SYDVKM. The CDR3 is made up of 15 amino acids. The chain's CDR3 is CASWGSYPFRDTIYF. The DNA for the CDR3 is TGTGCCAGCTGGGGATCTTACCCCTTTAGGGACACCATATATTTT.

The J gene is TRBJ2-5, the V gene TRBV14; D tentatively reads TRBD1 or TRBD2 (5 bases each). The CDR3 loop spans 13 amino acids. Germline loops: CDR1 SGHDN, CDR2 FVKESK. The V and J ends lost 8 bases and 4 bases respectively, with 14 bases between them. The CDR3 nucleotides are TGTGCCAGCGCCGGTTGGGACCGAGAGACCCAGTACTTC. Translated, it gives CASAGWDRETQYF.

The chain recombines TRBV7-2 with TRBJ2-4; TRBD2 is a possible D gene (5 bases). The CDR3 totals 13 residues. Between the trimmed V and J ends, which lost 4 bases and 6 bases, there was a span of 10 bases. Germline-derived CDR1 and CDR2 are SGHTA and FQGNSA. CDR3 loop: CASSYVGGNIQYF. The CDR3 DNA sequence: TGTGCCAGCAGCTACGTAGGAGGAAACATTCAGTACTTC.

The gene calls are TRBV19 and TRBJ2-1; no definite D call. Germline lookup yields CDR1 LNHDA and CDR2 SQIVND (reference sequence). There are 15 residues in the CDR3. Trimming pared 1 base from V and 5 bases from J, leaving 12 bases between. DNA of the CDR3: TGTGCCAGTAGTATAGCCTTTAGGTTGGACAATGAGCAGTTCTTC. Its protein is CASSIAFRLDNEQFF. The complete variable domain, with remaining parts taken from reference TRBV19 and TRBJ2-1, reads DGGITQSPKYLFRKEGQNVTLSCEQNLNHDAMYWYRQDPGQGLRLIYYSQIVNDFQKGDIAEGYSVSREKKESFPLTVTSAQKNPTAFYLCASSIAFRLDNEQFFGPGTRLTVL.

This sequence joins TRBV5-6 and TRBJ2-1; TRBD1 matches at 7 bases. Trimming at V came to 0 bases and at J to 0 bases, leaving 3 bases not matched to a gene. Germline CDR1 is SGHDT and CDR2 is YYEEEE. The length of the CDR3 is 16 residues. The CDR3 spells CASSLAGTVSYNEQFF. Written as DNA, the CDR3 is TGTGCCAGCAGCTTGGCAGGGACAGTCTCCTACAATGAGCAGTTCTTC.

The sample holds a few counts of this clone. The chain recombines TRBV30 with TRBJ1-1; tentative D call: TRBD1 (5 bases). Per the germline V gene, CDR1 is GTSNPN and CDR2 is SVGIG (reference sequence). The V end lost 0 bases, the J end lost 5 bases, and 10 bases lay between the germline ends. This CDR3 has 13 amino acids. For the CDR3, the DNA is TGTGCCTGGAGTGTACTAGGGGTAACTGAAGCTTTCTTT. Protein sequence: CAWSVLGVTEAFF.

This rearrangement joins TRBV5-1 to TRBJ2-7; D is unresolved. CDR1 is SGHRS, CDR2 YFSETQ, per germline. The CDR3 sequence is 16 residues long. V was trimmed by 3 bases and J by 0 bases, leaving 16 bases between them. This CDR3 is CASSSFFPRSSYEQYF. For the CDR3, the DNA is TGCGCCAGCAGCTCTTTCTTCCCGAGGAGCTCCTACGAGCAGTACTTC.

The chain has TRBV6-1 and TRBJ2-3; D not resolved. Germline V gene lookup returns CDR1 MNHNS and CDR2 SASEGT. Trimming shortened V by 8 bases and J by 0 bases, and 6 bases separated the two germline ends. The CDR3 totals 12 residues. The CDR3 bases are TGTGCCAGCGGATTTAGCACAGATACGCAGTATTTT. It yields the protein CASGFSTDTQYF.